These 7 T cell receptor beta chains were all obtained from the same sample, sequenced in a study of blood T cell repertoires in COVID-19. Data came from immunoSEQ multiplex PCR; TCRdb stores just in-frame clones and leaves some out. The sample holds roughly 500,000 clones, around 89% seen once. Input material: PBMCs or T cells enriched from blood (not recorded which). The receptors come from a woman between 40 and 55 years old who had recovered from COVID-19.

The V and J genes are TRBV5-6 and TRBJ2-5; TRBD1 matches at 11 bases. Per germline, CDR1 SGHDT and CDR2 YYEEEE. The CDR3 runs to 14 residues. Trimming at V came to 3 bases and at J to 5 bases, leaving 3 bases not matched to a gene. CDR3 in DNA: TGTGCCAGCAGCTGGGACAGGGGGTTGGAGACCCAGTACTTC. Protein sequence: CASSWDRGLETQYF.

This chain links TRBV10-3 with TRBJ1-1; 11 positions match TRBD1. CDR3 length equals 15 residues. V was pared by 3 bases and J by 7 bases, with 7 bases of the junction left unmatched. Germline loops: CDR1 ENHRY, CDR2 SYGVKD. The CDR3 DNA reads TGTGCCATCAGTGACTGGACAGGGGGCCCTAGTGAAGCTTTCTTT. Translating it yields CAISDWTGGPSEAFF.

This clone showed up just once. The chain uses TRBV27 and TRBJ1-4; 9 bases are a match to TRBD1. Losses at the gene ends were 5 bases for V and 0 bases for J; bases not matched to a gene: 7. This CDR3 has 17 residues. Germline CDR1 reads MNHEY; CDR2 reads SMNVEV (reference sequence). The chain's CDR3 is CASSPGTGRTTNEKLFF. The DNA for the CDR3 is TGTGCCAGCAGTCCCGGGACAGGGCGAACAACTAATGAAAAACTGTTTTTT.

This clone appeared a single time. The chain has TRBV11-3 and TRBJ2-3; 7 nucleotides line up with TRBD1. Germline V CDR1 and CDR2: SGHNT, YENEEA. This CDR3 has 14 amino acids. Germline trimming cut 1 base from V and 6 bases from J; bases unmatched to any gene: 4. The CDR3 spells CASSLVGTADTQYF. The CDR3 region has the DNA TGTGCCAGCAGCTTAGTCGGGACAGCGGATACGCAGTATTTT.

The chain carries TRBV2 and TRBJ2-7; 8 bases agree with TRBD1. Trimming took 6 bases from V and 1 from J; bases not matched to a gene: 8. Per the germline V gene, CDR1 is SNHLY and CDR2 is FYNNEI. The CDR3 has 15 amino acids. For the CDR3, the DNA is TGTGCCAGCAGGAACCGGGACAGGTCATCCTACGAGCAGTACTTC. Residues: CASRNRDRSSYEQYF. The variable domain in full, completed from reference TRBV2 and TRBJ2-7, reads EPEVTQTPSHQVTQMGQEVILRCVPISNHLYFYWYRQILGQKVEFLVSFYNNEISEKSEIFDDQFSVERPDGSNFTLKIRSTKLEDSAMYFCASRNRDRSSYEQYFGPGTRLTVT.

The CDR3 bases are TGTGCCAGTAGGACGGGACAGGAGCTCTCTGGAAACACCATATATTTT. Amino acids: CASRTGQELSGNTIYF. The genes are TRBV19 and TRBJ1-3; TRBD1 aligns across 8 bases. Unmatched junction bases numbered 7, after V lost 6 bases and J lost 0 bases. Germline CDR1 is LNHDA and CDR2 is SQIVND (reference sequence). This CDR3 has 16 residues.

J is TRBJ1-1 and V is TRBV19, with D maybe TRBD1 (6 bases). The CDR3 is made up of 14 amino acids. V was cut by 4 bases and J by 1 base, with 10 bases left in between. Germline CDR1 and CDR2: LNHDA and SQIVND (reference sequence). The CDR3 nucleotides read TGTGCCAGTAGTAGTGGACAGACGAACACTGAAGCTTTCTTT. It yields the protein CASSSGQTNTEAFF.